A single sample gave rise to the 20 T cell receptor beta chains below, sequenced in a study of OX40 agonist ivuxolimab in advanced cancers. Generated by immunoSEQ multiplex PCR, the TCRdb table keeps only in-frame clones and is missing some. The sample shows approximately 82,000 clones, approximately 84% of them seen only once. The material was CD4+ or CD8+ T cells sorted from blood, obtained in a trial of the OX40 agonist ivuxolimab. These receptors all stem from an adult with an advanced solid tumor such as melanoma, head and neck, liver or kidney cancer.

This rearrangement joins TRBV18 to TRBJ1-5, with D unresolved. The CDR3 loop spans 14 amino acids. Germline assignment: CDR1 KGHSH and CDR2 LQKENI. The V gene lost 0 bases and the J gene lost 3 bases, with 6 bases spanning the gap. The CDR3 bases are TGTGCCAGCTCACCACCCTCCTCCAATCAGCCCCAGCATTTT. It yields the protein CASSPPSSNQPQHF. Full variable domain (rest looked up from reference TRBV18 and TRBJ1-5): NAGVMQNPRHLVRRRGQEARLRCSPMKGHSHVYWYRQLPEEGLKFMVYLQKENIIDESGMPKERFSAEFPKEGPSILRIQQVVRGDSAAYFCASSPPSSNQPQHFGDGTRLSIL.

The chain links TRBV25-1 to TRBJ2-7; TRBD2 matches at 11 bases. The V segment lost 5 bases and the J segment 2 bases; nucleotides outside the gene matches: 5. CDR1 is MGHDK and CDR2 is SYGVNS in the germline V gene. The CDR3 length is 15 residues. CDR3 bases: TGTGCCAGCAGTTCCTATAGCGGGAGGGCCTACGAGCAGTACTTC. It is translated as CASSSYSGRAYEQYF.

The chain uses TRBV15 and TRBJ1-1; 7 nucleotides align to TRBD1. Germline CDR1 is LNHNV and CDR2 is YYDKDF (reference sequence). This CDR3 region has 14 residues. V lost 4 bases, J lost 0 bases, and 2 bases stayed unmatched. CDR3: CATSNGQVNTEAFF. The CDR3 DNA reads TGTGCCACCAGCAACGGACAGGTGAACACTGAAGCTTTCTTT.

This clone showed up just a few times. This chain links TRBV19 with TRBJ1-5, with TRBD1 matching 7 bases. The CDR3 is 15 residues long. The V gene end was trimmed by 4 bases and the J gene end by 3 bases; junction bases not matched to a gene: 6. Looked up from germline, CDR1 is LNHDA and CDR2 is SQIVND (reference sequence). Written as DNA, the CDR3 is TGTGCCAGTAGTAGGGGACAGAGAATCAATCAGCCCCAGCATTTT. Residues: CASSRGQRINQPQHF.

This sequence joins TRBV19 and TRBJ1-6; 7 bases are a match to TRBD1. The CDR3 has 15 residues. J gave up 4 bases and V 4 bases, and 4 bases lay outside the gene matches. Germline lookup yields CDR1 LNHDA and CDR2 SQIVND (reference sequence). CDR3 in DNA: TGTGCCAGTAGTAAGGGGGCCGGGTATAATTCACCCCTCCACTTT. Translated: CASSKGAGYNSPLHF.

The J gene is TRBJ1-5, the V gene TRBV19; perhaps TRBD1 as D (6 bases). Trimming removed 0 bases from V and 5 bases from J, with 17 bases in between. The CDR3 is 17 amino acids. The germline CDR1 and CDR2 sequences are LNHDA and SQIVND (reference sequence). For the CDR3, the DNA is TGTGCCAGTAGTATAGATATAGGTTGGGGGGGCCATCAGCCCCAGCATTTT. The encoded protein is CASSIDIGWGGHQPQHF.

This clone came up once. V and J are TRBV7-9 and TRBJ2-4, with 9 bases aligning to TRBD2. The germline CDR1 and CDR2 sequences are SEHNR and FQNEAQ (reference sequence). The CDR3 spans 14 residues. V lost 1 base to trimming and J lost 10 bases; unmatched junction nucleotides: 5. DNA of the CDR3: TGTGCCAGCAGCTTAGGGGGACTAGCAAATATTCAGTACTTC. This gives the protein CASSLGGLANIQYF.

The genes are TRBV10-3 and TRBJ2-7, with 8 bases fitting TRBD1. Germline V gene lookup returns CDR1 ENHRY and CDR2 SYGVKD. This CDR3 has 16 amino acids. The ends lost 2 bases at V and 6 bases at J; junction bases unmatched: 12. The DNA for the CDR3 is TGTGCCATCAGTGAGAACCGGGACAGGCATGGGTTCGAGCAGTACTTC. The encoded protein is CAISENRDRHGFEQYF.

This clone showed up just once. The chain combines TRBV9 with TRBJ2-1, with D perhaps TRBD1 (6 bases). The CDR3 is 16 amino acids. Trimming shortened V by 0 bases and J by 5 bases, and 15 bases separated the two germline ends. From germline, CDR1 is SGDLS and CDR2 YYNGEE. This CDR3 is CASSVGGGQLNNEQFF. In nucleotides, the CDR3 is TGTGCCAGCAGCGTAGGGGGTGGACAGCTCAACAATGAGCAGTTCTTC.

The chain couples TRBV7-9 to TRBJ2-3; D call uncertain. Germline V gives CDR1 SEHNR, CDR2 FQNEAQ (reference sequence). V was cut by 2 bases and J by 6 bases, with 3 bases left in between. The length of the CDR3 is 11 residues. This chain's CDR3 is CASSLSDTQYF. In nucleotides, the CDR3 is TGTGCCAGCAGCTTAAGTGATACGCAGTATTTT.

V usage is TRBV19 and J usage is TRBJ1-4; 9 bases fit TRBD1. Germline V gene data show CDR1 as LNHDA and CDR2 as SQIVND (reference sequence). The CDR3 loop spans 17 amino acids. V gave up 3 bases and J gave up 2 bases; unmatched junction bases: 7. CDR3 loop: CASSIGNRGRTNEKLFF. The CDR3 bases are TGTGCCAGTAGTATCGGAAACAGGGGGCGGACTAATGAAAAACTGTTTTTT.

The chain recombines TRBV4-1 with TRBJ2-5; 7 bases line up with TRBD2. After removal of 3 bases from V and 7 bases from J, the junction contained 17 bases not matched to a gene. Germline V CDR1 and CDR2: MGHRA, YSYEKL. The CDR3 spans 17 residues. CDR3 loop: CASSQGLQGPPGGTQYF. The CDR3 nucleotides read TGCGCCAGCAGCCAGGGATTACAAGGACCGCCGGGGGGGACCCAGTACTTC.

The table lists this clone with a count of one. The CDR3 reads CASSPGLMNTEAFF. The DNA for the CDR3 is TGCGCCAGCAGCCCGGGCCTTATGAACACTGAAGCTTTCTTT. V gene TRBV5-1 combines with J gene TRBJ1-1; D is unclear. The germline V gene encodes CDR1 SGHRS and CDR2 YFSETQ. V lost 4 bases and J lost 0, with 10 bases in between. The CDR3 runs to 14 residues.

The rearrangement uses TRBV7-9 and TRBJ2-1, with 7 bases aligning to TRBD2. The CDR3 is made up of 16 amino acids. V lost 5 bases, J lost 5 bases, and 12 bases stayed unmatched. Germline V gene sequence: CDR1 SEHNR, CDR2 FQNEAQ (reference sequence). The CDR3 loop is CASSPPVASGHNEQFF. The CDR3, as DNA: TGTGCCAGCAGCCCCCCAGTGGCTAGCGGTCACAATGAGCAGTTCTTC.

The gene calls are TRBV7-2 and TRBJ1-6; D gene unclear. Looked up from germline, CDR1 is SGHTA and CDR2 is FQGNSA. The CDR3 extends over 17 amino acids. The V and J ends lost 1 base and 0 bases respectively, with 10 bases between them. Written as DNA, the CDR3 is TGTGCCAGCAGCTTAGACCTCGGAATCTCCTATAATTCACCCCTCCACTTT. Translated: CASSLDLGISYNSPLHF.

The chain combines TRBV7-2 with TRBJ1-4; D is ambiguous. Germline V gene lookup returns CDR1 SGHTA and CDR2 FQGNSA. V shed 5 bases and J shed 0 bases, with 13 bases lying between them. CDR3 length: 16 amino acids. CDR3 sequence reads: CASSRRIGTTNEKLFF. In DNA form, the CDR3 reads TGTGCCAGCAGCCGCAGAATAGGTACAACTAATGAAAAACTGTTTTTT.

On this clone: A much larger clone is a single base away; this may be a read error. The rearrangement uses TRBV6-5 and TRBJ2-7; TRBD1 matches 10 bases. Germline-derived CDR1 and CDR2 are MNHEY and SVGAGI. The length of the CDR3 is 15 residues. As DNA, the CDR3 is TGTGTCAGCAGTCGCTACCGACAGGGGGCGTACGCCCCGTACTTC. Protein sequence: CVSSRYRQGAYAPYF.

The rearrangement uses TRBV6-5 and TRBJ2-1; TRBD2 aligns across 8 bases. J was trimmed by 8 bases and V by 6 bases; bases with no gene match: 12. The CDR3 contains 15 residues. Germline V gene sequence: CDR1 MNHEY, CDR2 SVGAGI. The CDR3 region is CASRTAGEGTDEQFF. The CDR3 coding sequence is TGTGCCAGCAGGACAGCGGGAGAGGGGACGGATGAGCAGTTCTTC.

This clone was seen more than once but under ten times. The chain recombines TRBV6-5 with TRBJ1-2; D is undetermined. CDR1 and CDR2 (germline): MNHEY, SVGAGI. This CDR3 has 14 amino acids. V lost 1 base and J 8 bases, leaving 14 bases between the germline ends. This CDR3 is CASSYLGAQDGYTF. Written as DNA, the CDR3 is TGTGCCAGCAGTTACTTAGGTGCCCAGGACGGCTACACCTTC.

The chain has TRBV9 and TRBJ2-7; maybe TRBD1 (6 bases). This CDR3 spans 16 amino acids. In germline, CDR1 is SGDLS, CDR2 YYNGEE. Trimming removed 0 bases at V and 1 base at J, with 14 bases between. The CDR3 bases are TGTGCCAGCAGCGTAGACCCCACAGGGAGATCCTACGAGCAGTACTTC. The encoded protein is CASSVDPTGRSYEQYF.